This record looks at one T cell receptor (beta chain) sequence and its context. The antigen is undetermined. Sorting defined naive CD8 T cells as CD8+CD4-CCR7+CD45RA+. Listed TCR primers and previously described methods were used for bulk TCR libraries. From the PCR reads, TCRdb called clonotypes with MiXCR, one entry per CDR3 protein. The table lists 550,000 to 750,000 distinct CDR3 sequences, just under 20% of them singletons, with roughly 0.83% in the top ten. These data originate in a study of molecular identifiers for immune sequencing clone quantification. Looking at the study overall: In replicates, RNA taken from roughly 18,000 or 92,000 naive CD8 cells was divided five ways, and four portions underwent sequencing. Points from the study as a whole: A shared barcode on identical TCR molecules could lead to underestimated sizes for highly expanded clones.

Specimen: naive CD8+ T cells from blood, with Jurkat cell RNA spiked in. Specified subset: FACS-sorted CD8+CD4-CCR7+CD45RA+ naive T cells. The receptor was isolated from a human donor in good health. Some libraries in this study had Jurkat cell RNA spiked in.

The DNA for the CDR3 is TGTGCCAGTAGTGTACAGGGGGCGGCACCTGGTTCACCCCTCCACTTT. Its translation: CASSVQGAAPGSPLHF. The chain uses TRBV19 and TRBJ1-6; 9 bases align to TRBD1. The CDR3 has 16 residues. With 5 bases clipped from V and 9 bases from J, the junction kept 11 bases outside the gene matches. Per the germline V gene, CDR1 is LNHDA and CDR2 is SQIVND (reference sequence).